This T cell receptor (beta chain) was found in a study of OX40 agonist ivuxolimab in advanced cancers. Worth noting for this clone: Its antigen is unidentified.

Study conclusions and caveats: Compared with CD4+, CD8+ T cells on average had more expanded clones.

Clones were sequenced by immunoSEQ multiplex PCR, and TCRdb holds only the in-frame ones, with some missing. The table shows approximately 100,000 clones, with 75% to 95% occurring only once. No patient had autoimmune disease or received systemic immunosuppression. Germline values: CDR1 SGHRS, CDR2 YFSETQ. V was pared by 0 bases and J by 5 bases, with 14 bases between. The CDR3 is 16 residues long. Sequenced material: CD4+ or CD8+ T cells sorted from blood, taken in a trial of the OX40 agonist ivuxolimab. This rearrangement joins TRBV5-1 to TRBJ2-2; D is perhaps TRBD2 (5 bases). The clonotype comes from an adult with an advanced solid tumor such as melanoma, head and neck, liver or kidney cancer. CDR3 amino acids: CASSLDPRRRTGELFF. CDR3 bases: TGCGCCAGCAGCTTGGACCCCCGGAGGCGGACCGGGGAGCTGTTTTTT.